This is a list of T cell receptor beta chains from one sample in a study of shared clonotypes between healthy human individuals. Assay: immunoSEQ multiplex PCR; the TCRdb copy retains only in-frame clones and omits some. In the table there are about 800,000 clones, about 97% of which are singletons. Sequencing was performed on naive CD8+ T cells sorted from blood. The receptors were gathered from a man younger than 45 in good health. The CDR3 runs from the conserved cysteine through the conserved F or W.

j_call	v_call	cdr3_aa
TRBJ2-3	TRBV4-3	CASSQDSPGGDTQYF
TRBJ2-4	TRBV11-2	CASSKEMDRPSAKNIQYF
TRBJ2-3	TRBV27	CASSTRARDTQYF
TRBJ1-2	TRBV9	CASLRDDSNYGYTF
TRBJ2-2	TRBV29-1	CSVGQGGDTGELFF
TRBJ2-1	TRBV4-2	CASSQDRASGIGGQFF
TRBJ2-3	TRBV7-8	CASSYPGLAGGVADTQYF
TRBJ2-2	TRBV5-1	CASSSGLAGELTGELFF
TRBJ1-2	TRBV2	CALKGNGYTF
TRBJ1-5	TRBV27	CASSPRDRANQPQHF
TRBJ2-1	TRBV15	CATSRDRISYNEQFF
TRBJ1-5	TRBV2	CASSPTGANQPQHF
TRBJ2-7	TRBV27	CASSSVAGGSYEQYF
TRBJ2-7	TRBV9	CASSPVPGTYEQYF
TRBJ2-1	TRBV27	CASSPIGGVAGNEQFF
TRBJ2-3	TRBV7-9	CASSSYTVSDTQYF
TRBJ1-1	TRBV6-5	CASRPTGGHTEAFF
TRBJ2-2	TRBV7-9	CASSRRDRAGTGELFF
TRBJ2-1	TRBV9	CASSAWEASGNNEQFF
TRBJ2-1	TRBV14	CASSSRAGMGEQFF
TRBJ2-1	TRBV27	CASTLGASGYNEQFF
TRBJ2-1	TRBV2	CASSKGGTEANEQFF
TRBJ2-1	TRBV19	CASSMLSGPYNEQFF
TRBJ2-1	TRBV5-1	CASSLENNEQFF
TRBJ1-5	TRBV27	CPIGGNQPQHF
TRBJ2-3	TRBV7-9	CASSLGSTTQYF
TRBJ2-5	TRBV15	CATSPRVAETQYF
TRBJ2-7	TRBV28	CASNLTPGAYEQYF
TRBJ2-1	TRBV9	CASSGSTSGMGNEQFF
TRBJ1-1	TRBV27	CASSLSQGANTEAFF
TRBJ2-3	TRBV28	CASSSLAESTDTQYF
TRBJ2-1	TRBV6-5	CASSYGSTEQFF
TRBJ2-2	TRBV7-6	CASSLDLSGAGELFF
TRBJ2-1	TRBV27	CASSRLFPGLDYNEQFF
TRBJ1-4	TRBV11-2	CASSFNVWGEGTNEKLFF
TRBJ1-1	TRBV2	CASVPGRTEAFF
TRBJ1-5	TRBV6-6	CASSSAFSNQPQHF
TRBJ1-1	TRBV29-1	CSEQDSMNTEAFF
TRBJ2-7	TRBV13	CASSLGGAEQYF
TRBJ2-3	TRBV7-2	CASSFIADTQYF
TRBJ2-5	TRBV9	CASSPSPRETQYF
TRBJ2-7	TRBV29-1	CSVETGGVYEQYF
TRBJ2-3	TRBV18	CASSPRQTGTSTDTQYF
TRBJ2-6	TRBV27	CASSLYPGASSGANVLTF
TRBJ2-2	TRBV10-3	CAIRESIAGGPETGELFF
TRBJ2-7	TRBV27	CASSPLAGEGLYEQYF
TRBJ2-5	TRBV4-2	CASSQDPSAEETQYF
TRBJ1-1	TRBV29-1	CSVLRLTGEAFF
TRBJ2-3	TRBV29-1	CSVASGSFTDTQYF
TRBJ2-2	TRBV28	CASSSGLTLTGGELFF
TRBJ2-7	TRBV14	CASSQGWTYEQYF
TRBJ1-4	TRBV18	CASSPGIDRVNEKLFF
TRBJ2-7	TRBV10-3	CAISEAGQIYEQYF
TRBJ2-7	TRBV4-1	CASSQANGYEQYF